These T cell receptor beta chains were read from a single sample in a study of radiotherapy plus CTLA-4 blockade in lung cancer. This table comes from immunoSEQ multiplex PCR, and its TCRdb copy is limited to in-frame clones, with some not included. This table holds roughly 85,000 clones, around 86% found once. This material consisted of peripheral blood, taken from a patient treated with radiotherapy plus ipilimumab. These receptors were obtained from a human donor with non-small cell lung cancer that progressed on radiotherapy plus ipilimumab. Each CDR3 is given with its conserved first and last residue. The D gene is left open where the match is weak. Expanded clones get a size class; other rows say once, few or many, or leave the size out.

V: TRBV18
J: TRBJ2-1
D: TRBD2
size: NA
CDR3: CAGLAGPSSYNEQFF
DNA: TGTGCGGGACTAGCGGGGCCGAGCTCCTACAATGAGCAGTTCTTC

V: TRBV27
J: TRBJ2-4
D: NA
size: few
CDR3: CASSLTQRTSQSIQYF
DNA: TGTGCCAGCAGTTTAACCCAGAGGACCAGTCAAAGCATTCAGTACTTC

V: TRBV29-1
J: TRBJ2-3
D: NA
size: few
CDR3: CSVVTGGDTQYF
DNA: TGCAGCGTTGTTACAGGTGGTGATACGCAGTATTTT

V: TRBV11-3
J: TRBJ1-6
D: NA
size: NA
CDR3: CASLTGRVSYNSPLHF
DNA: TGTGCCAGCCTCACCGGGAGGGTATCCTATAATTCACCCCTCCACTTT

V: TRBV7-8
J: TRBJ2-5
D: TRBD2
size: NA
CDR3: CASTRLAGKETQYF
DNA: TGTGCCAGCACGCGGCTAGCGGGAAAAGAGACCCAGTACTTC

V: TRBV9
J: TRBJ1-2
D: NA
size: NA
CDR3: CASSVGQGSPETF
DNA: NA

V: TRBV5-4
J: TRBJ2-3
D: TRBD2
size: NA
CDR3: CASSLFGGAADTQYF
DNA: TGTGCCAGCAGCTTGTTCGGGGGGGCCGCAGATACGCAGTATTTT

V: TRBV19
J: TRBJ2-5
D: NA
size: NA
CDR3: CASSPQRQETQYF
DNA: TGTGCCAGTAGTCCCCAGAGGCAAGAGACCCAGTACTTC

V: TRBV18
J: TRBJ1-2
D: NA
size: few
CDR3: CASSPGQDYGYTF
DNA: TGTGCCAGCTCACCGGGCCAGGACTATGGCTACACCTTC

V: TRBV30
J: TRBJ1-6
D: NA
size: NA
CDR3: CAYPRVSYNSPLHF
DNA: TGTGCCTACCCAAGGGTCTCCTATAATTCACCCCTCCACTTT

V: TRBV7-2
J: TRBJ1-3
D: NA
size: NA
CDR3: CASSPLPSTALIGNTIYF
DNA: TGTGCCAGCAGCCCTCTCCCCTCGACAGCCCTTATTGGAAACACCATATATTTT

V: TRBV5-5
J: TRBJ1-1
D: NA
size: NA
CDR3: CASSPGLREAFF
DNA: TGTGCCAGCAGCCCCGGATTACGGGAAGCTTTCTTT

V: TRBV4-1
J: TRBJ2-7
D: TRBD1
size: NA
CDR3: CASSQDLGDRGYEQYF
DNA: TGCGCCAGCAGCCAAGATCTCGGGGACAGGGGGTACGAGCAGTACTTC

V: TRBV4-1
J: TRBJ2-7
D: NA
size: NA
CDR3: CASSQEPWTGGRPTYEQYF
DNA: TGCGCCAGCAGCCAGGAACCCTGGACCGGTGGACGACCAACCTACGAGCAGTACTTC

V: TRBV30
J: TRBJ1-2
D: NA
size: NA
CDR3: CAWRTATAGNYGYTF
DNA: TGTGCCTGGAGAACCGCAACGGCAGGGAACTATGGCTACACCTTC

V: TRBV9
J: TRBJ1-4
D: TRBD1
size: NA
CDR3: CASSNTGGAGEKLFF
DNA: TGTGCCAGCAGCAACACAGGGGGAGCAGGTGAAAAACTGTTTTTT

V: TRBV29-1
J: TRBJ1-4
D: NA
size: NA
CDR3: CSVAASGALEEKLFF
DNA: TGCAGCGTTGCGGCCTCCGGGGCCCTAGAGGAAAAACTGTTTTTT

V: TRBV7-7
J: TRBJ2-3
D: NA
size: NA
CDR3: CASSARGGDTQYF
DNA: TGTGCCAGCAGCGCCCGGGGTGGAGATACGCAGTATTTT

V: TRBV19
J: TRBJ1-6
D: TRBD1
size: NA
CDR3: CASSTTGGNSPLHF
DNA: TGTGCCAGTAGTACTACAGGGGGCAATTCACCCCTCCACTTT

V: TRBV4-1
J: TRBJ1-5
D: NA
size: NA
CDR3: CASSQQASRNQPQHF
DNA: TGCGCCAGCAGCCAACAGGCTTCGAGAAATCAGCCCCAGCATTTT

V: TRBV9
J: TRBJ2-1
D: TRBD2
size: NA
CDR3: CASSPRLAGLYNEQFF
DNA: TGTGCCAGCAGCCCCAGACTAGCGGGGTTATACAATGAGCAGTTCTTC

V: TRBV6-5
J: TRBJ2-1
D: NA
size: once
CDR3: CASSAFGLRGNEQFF
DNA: TGTGCCAGCAGCGCCTTTGGGCTGAGGGGGAATGAGCAGTTCTTC

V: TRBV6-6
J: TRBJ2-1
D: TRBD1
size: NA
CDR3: CASSSVGTGLGEQFF
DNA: TGTGCCAGCAGTTCCGTGGGGACAGGATTGGGTGAGCAGTTCTTC

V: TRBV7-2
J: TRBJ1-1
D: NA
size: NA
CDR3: CASSSLYIPNTEAFF
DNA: TGTGCCAGCAGCTCATTGTACATTCCGAACACTGAAGCTTTCTTT

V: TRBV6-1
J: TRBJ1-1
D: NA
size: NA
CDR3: CASRPGANTEAFF
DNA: TGTGCCAGCAGACCTGGCGCGAACACTGAAGCTTTCTTT

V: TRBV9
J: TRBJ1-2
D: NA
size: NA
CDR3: CASSSQGGADGYTF
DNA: TGTGCCAGCAGCTCCCAAGGCGGGGCAGACGGCTACACCTTC

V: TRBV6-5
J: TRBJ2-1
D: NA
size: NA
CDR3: CASSSEVPSAYNEQFF
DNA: TGTGCCAGCAGTTCAGAGGTCCCCTCAGCCTACAATGAGCAGTTCTTC

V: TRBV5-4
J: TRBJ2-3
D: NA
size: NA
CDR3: CASTVMAGAATQYF
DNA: TGTGCCAGCACCGTGATGGCGGGTGCTGCTACGCAGTATTTT

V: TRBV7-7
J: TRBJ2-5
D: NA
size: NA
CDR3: CASSPTGSETQYF
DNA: TGTGCTAGCAGTCCGACGGGATCGGAGACCCAGTACTTC

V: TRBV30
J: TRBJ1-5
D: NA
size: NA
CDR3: CAWSLGASQPQHF
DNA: TGTGCCTGGAGTTTGGGGGCGAGTCAGCCCCAGCATTTT

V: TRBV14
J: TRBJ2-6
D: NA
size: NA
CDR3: CASSQVHASVLTF
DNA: TGTGCCAGCAGCCAAGTTCATGCTAGCGTCCTGACTTTC

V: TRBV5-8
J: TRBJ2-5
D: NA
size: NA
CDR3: CASSQLTWKETQYF
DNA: TGTGCCAGCAGCCAACTGACATGGAAGGAGACCCAGTACTTC

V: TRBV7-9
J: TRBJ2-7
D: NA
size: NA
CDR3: CASSNRDLSSYEQYF
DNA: TGTGCCAGCAGCAACCGGGACTTGAGCTCCTACGAGCAGTACTTC

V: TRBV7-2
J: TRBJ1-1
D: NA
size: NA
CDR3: CASSLARGINTEAFF
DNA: TGTGCCAGCAGCTTAGCGAGGGGAATTAACACTGAAGCTTTCTTT

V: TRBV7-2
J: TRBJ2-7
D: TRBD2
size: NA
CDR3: CASSLVSGGSYEQYF
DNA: TGTGCCAGCAGCTTAGTTAGCGGGGGTTCCTACGAGCAGTACTTC

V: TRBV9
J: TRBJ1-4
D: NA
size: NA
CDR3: CASSSQGMANEKLFF
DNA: TGTGCCAGCAGCTCTCAGGGAATGGCCAATGAAAAACTGTTTTTT

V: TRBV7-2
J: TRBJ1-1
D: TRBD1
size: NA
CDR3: CASSLMGQGNTEAFF
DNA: TGTGCCAGCAGCTTAATGGGACAGGGAAACACTGAAGCTTTCTTT

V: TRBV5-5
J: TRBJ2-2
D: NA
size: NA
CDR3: CASSLSGSGTGELFF
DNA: TGTGCCAGCAGCTTGAGCGGGTCGGGCACCGGGGAGCTGTTTTTT

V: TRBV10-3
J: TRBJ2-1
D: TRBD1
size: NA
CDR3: CAISELGTGSFF
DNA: TGTGCCATCAGTGAGTTAGGGACAGGGAGCTTCTTC

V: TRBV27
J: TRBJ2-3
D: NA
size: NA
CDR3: CASSLSGRADTDTQYF
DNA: TGTGCCAGCAGTTTATCCGGGAGAGCAGACACAGATACGCAGTATTTT

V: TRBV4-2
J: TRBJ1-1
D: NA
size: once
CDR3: CASSQAGPNTEAFF
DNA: TGTGCCAGCAGCCAAGCGGGCCCGAACACTGAAGCTTTCTTT

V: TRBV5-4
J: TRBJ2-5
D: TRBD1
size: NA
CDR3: CASSGTGQETQYF
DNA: TGTGCCAGCAGCGGGACAGGACAAGAGACCCAGTACTTC

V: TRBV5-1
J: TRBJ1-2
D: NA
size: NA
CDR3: CASSHRDTGGGYTF
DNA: TGCGCCAGCAGCCACCGGGACACCGGTGGCGGCTACACCTTC

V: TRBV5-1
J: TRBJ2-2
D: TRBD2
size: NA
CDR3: CASSPVVAGSSGELFF
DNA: TGCGCCAGCAGCCCAGTGGTAGCGGGGTCGTCCGGGGAGCTGTTTTTT

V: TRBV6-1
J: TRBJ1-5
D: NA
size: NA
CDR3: CASSEISNQPQHF
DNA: TGTGCCAGCAGTGAGATTAGCAATCAGCCCCAGCATTTT

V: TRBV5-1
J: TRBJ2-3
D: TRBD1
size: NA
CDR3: CASRPGQGSDTQYF
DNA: TGCGCCAGCAGGCCGGGACAGGGATCAGATACGCAGTATTTT

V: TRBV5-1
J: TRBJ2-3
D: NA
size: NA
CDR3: CASSLEQGSTDTQYF
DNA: TGCGCCAGCAGCTTGGAACAGGGAAGCACAGATACGCAGTATTTT

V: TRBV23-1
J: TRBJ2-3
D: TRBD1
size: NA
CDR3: CASNWSAGGRRTDTQYF
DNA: TGCGCCAGCAATTGGTCCGCAGGGGGCAGGAGAACAGATACGCAGTATTTT

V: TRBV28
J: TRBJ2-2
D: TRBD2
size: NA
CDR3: CASSLSGRVTGELFF
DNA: TGTGCCAGCAGTTTAAGTGGGAGGGTCACCGGGGAGCTGTTTTTT

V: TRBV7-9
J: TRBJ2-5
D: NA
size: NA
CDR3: CASSLGRQETQYF
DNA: TGTGCCAGCAGCTTAGGGCGCCAAGAGACCCAGTACTTC

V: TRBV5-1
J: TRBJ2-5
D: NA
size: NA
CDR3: CASSLTTTKETQYF
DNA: TGCGCCAGCAGCTTAACCACCACTAAAGAGACCCAGTACTTC

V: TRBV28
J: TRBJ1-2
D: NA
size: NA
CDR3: CASSLPGALNGYTF
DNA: TGTGCCAGCAGTTTACCCGGGGCGCTTAATGGCTACACCTTC

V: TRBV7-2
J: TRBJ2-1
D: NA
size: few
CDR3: CASSLVVLEQFF
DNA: TGTGCCAGCAGCTTAGTTGTCCTTGAGCAGTTCTTC